The 10 T cell receptor beta chains in this list originate from one sample, sequenced in a study of T cell repertoires in cytomegalovirus infection. From the reads, TCRdb called clonotypes with MiXCR, one entry per CDR3 protein. The repertoire holds around 450,000 distinct CDR3 sequences, with roughly 10% as singletons. The specimen was PBMCs. The receptors shown here come from a human donor in good health (CMV status not recorded). Some clones in this sample may be carry-over from other donors' samples.

This clonotype was picked up many times. J is TRBJ1-2 and V is TRBV28; unclear D gene. CDR3 length: 15 residues. Per germline, CDR1 MDHEN and CDR2 SYDVKM. V was cut by 6 bases and J by 4 bases, with 18 bases left in between. The CDR3 nucleotides read TGTGCCAGCAGACCTAGGCAGGCCGGCGGCTATGGCTACACCTTC. Encoded protein: CASRPRQAGGYGYTF.

The chain links TRBV4-1 to TRBJ2-3; D call uncertain. CDR1 is MGHRA and CDR2 is YSYEKL in the germline V gene. This CDR3 has 13 amino acids. Deletions cut 2 bases from V and 7 bases from J, with 10 bases between. The CDR3 bases are TGCGCCAGCAGCCAACTTATTGTAAATACGCAGTATTTT. It specifies CASSQLIVNTQYF.

The chain is built from TRBV20-1 and TRBJ2-1, with D possibly being TRBD2 (5 bases). CDR1 and CDR2 (germline): DFQATT, SNEGSKA (reference sequence). The CDR3 spans 14 residues. V was clipped by 3 bases and J by 3 bases, with 12 bases between them. The CDR3 loop reads CSARRRASYNEQFF. In DNA form, the CDR3 reads TGCAGTGCTAGGAGGCGGGCGAGCTACAATGAGCAGTTCTTC.

This clonotype was seen only a few times. This chain connects TRBV3-1 to TRBJ1-1; D is perhaps TRBD1 (6 bases). Trimming pared 0 bases from V and 10 bases from J, leaving 18 bases between. Germline V gene lookup returns CDR1 LGHDT and CDR2 YNNKEL (reference sequence). The CDR3 sequence is 15 residues long. The CDR3 DNA is TGTGCCAGCAGCCAAGAGGGGCGGGGGCTCAAAAGAGCTTTCTTT. It encodes CASSQEGRGLKRAFF.

This rearrangement joins TRBV4-1 to TRBJ1-4, with a tentative D call TRBD1 (5 bases). Germline V gives CDR1 MGHRA, CDR2 YSYEKL. The CDR3 is 16 residues long. The V gene lost 0 bases and the J gene lost 0 bases, with 8 bases spanning the gap. The CDR3 DNA is TGCGCCAGCAGCCAAGACCCGGGGGCAACTAATGAAAAACTGTTTTTT. This encodes CASSQDPGATNEKLFF.

This clonotype was seen repeatedly, ten times or more. This chain links TRBV19 with TRBJ2-7, with TRBD1 matching over 8 bases. The germline CDR1 and CDR2 sequences are LNHDA and SQIVND (reference sequence). The trim removed 6 bases at V and 3 bases at J, leaving 7 bases unmatched. The CDR3 loop spans 14 amino acids. The CDR3 region has the DNA TGTGCCAGTAGGAAGGCCGGGACAGGCTACGAGCAGTACTTC. Protein: CASRKAGTGYEQYF. Full variable domain (rest looked up from reference TRBV19 and TRBJ2-7): DGGITQSPKYLFRKEGQNVTLSCEQNLNHDAMYWYRQDPGQGLRLIYYSQIVNDFQKGDIAEGYSVSREKKESFPLTVTSAQKNPTAFYLCASRKAGTGYEQYFGPGTRLTVT.

This clonotype was observed many times. The chain combines TRBV7-9 with TRBJ2-7, with D tentatively TRBD1 or TRBD2 (6 bases each). Germline values: CDR1 SEHNR, CDR2 FQNEAQ (reference sequence). The CDR3 totals 14 residues. V lost 4 bases and J 6 bases, leaving 16 bases between the germline ends. The CDR3 DNA reads TGTGCCAGCAGCTCGGGGACTGGAGGGGGCGAGCAGTACTTC. It yields the protein CASSSGTGGGEQYF. Full variable domain (rest looked up from reference TRBV7-9 and TRBJ2-7): DTGVSQNPRHKITKRGQNVTFRCDPISEHNRLYWYRQTLGQGPEFLTYFQNEAQLEKSRLLSDRFSAERPKGSFSTLEIQRTEQGDSAMYLCASSSGTGGGEQYFGPGTRLTVT.

This clonotype occurred many times. The chain recombines TRBV6-1 with TRBJ2-1, with a weak D call TRBD2 (6 bases). V shed 5 bases and J shed 9 bases, with 17 bases lying between them. CDR1 and CDR2 from the germline V gene are MNHNS and SASEGT. The CDR3 has 14 amino acids. CDR3 nucleotide sequence: TGTGCCAGCAGTAGAACCCGGGCCGGGGGTGAGCAGTTCTTC. This gives the protein CASSRTRAGGEQFF.

This clonotype has a single count. V gene TRBV2 combines with J gene TRBJ2-2; D unclear. The germline V gene encodes CDR1 SNHLY and CDR2 FYNNEI. The CDR3 totals 15 residues. Between the trimmed V and J ends, which lost 4 bases and 7 bases, there was a span of 16 bases. The CDR3 DNA reads as TGTGCCAGCAGTGGGGAATCGCGGCTAGGCGGGGAGCTGTTTTTT. Amino acid sequence: CASSGESRLGGELFF.

There are many counts of this clonotype. The chain employs TRBV11-2 and TRBJ1-1; TRBD1 aligns across 7 bases. The CDR3 totals 13 residues. The V gene end was trimmed by 4 bases and the J gene end by 8 bases; junction bases not matched to a gene: 7. Per germline, CDR1 SGHAT and CDR2 FQNNGV. CDR3 in DNA: TGTGCCAGCAGCTCAAGGGGGCGGCAGGAAGCTTTCTTT. It translates to CASSSRGRQEAFF. Supplemented by reference TRBV11-2 and TRBJ1-1, the full variable domain reads EAGVAQSPRYKIIEKRQSVAFWCNPISGHATLYWYQQILGQGPKLLIQFQNNGVVDDSQLPKDRFSAERLKGVDSTLKIQPAKLEDSAVYLCASSSRGRQEAFFGQGTRLTVV.